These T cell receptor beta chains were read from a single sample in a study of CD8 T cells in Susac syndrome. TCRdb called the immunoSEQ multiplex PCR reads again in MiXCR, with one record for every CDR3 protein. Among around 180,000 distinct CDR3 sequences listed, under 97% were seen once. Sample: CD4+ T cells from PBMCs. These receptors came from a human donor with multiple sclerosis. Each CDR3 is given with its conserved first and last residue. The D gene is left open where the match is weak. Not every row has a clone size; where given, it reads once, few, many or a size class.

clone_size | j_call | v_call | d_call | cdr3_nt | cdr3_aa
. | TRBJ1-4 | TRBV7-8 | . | TGTGCCAGCAGCCATAGGGGAGCAGGGGAAAAACTGTTTTTT | CASSHRGAGEKLFF
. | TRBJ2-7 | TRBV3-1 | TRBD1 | TGTGCCAGCAGCCAAGATCTCAGGGGGTCCTACGAGCAGTACTTC | CASSQDLRGSYEQYF
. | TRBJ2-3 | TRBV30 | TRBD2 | TGTGCCTGGAGCCCCGGGGGAGGGACGCAGTATTTT | CAWSPGGGTQYF
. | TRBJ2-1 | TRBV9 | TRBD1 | TGTGCCAGCAGCCCACAGGGGAACCCCTACTGGACTCAGTTCTTC | CASSPQGNPYWTQFF
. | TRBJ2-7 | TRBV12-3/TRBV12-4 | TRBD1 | TGTGCCAGCAGTAGCCAATTTGACAGGGTCTCCTACGAGCAGTACTTC | CASSSQFDRVSYEQYF
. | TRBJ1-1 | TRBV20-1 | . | TGCAGTGCTAGAAACCCGAAGGGAGCTTTCTTT | CSARNPKGAFF
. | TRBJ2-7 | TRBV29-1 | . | TGCAGCGTTGAGGCAGGGTCTTACGAGCAGTACTTC | CSVEAGSYEQYF
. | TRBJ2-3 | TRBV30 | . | TGTGCCTGGAGTCAGGATACGCAGTATTTT | CAWSQDTQYF
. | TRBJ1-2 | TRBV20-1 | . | TGCAGTGCTAGAGATTCAAGGGGGAGCCGGGTCCTCTTTAACTATGGCTACACCTTC | CSARDSRGSRVLFNYGYTF
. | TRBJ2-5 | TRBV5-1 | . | TGCGCCAGCAGCGCGGACCAAGAGACCCAGTACTTC | CASSADQETQYF
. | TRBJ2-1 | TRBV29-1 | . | TGCAGCGTTGCCGTCAGGGGCTTAGGTGAGCAGTTCTTC | CSVAVRGLGEQFF
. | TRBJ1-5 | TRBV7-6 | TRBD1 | TGTGCCAGCAGCTGGACCGGGACAGGGGATCCCCAGCATTTC | CASSWTGTGDPQHF
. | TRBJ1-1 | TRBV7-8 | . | TGTGCCAGCAGCTTTAAAGGGACAAGGGGTGGAAGCACTGAAGCTTTCTTT | CASSFKGTRGGSTEAFF
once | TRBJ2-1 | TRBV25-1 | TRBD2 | TGTGCCAGCAGTGATGGGACTAGCGGGGGGGCTAGGGGCAATGAGCAGTTCTTC | CASSDGTSGGARGNEQFF
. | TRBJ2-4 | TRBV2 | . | TGTGCCAGCTCTACCGGGATAGCCAAAAACATTCAGTACTTC | CASSTGIAKNIQYF
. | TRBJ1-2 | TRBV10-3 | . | TGTGCCATCAGCGTCAGCGGAGCAGGCTATGGCTACACCTTC | CAISVSGAGYGYTF
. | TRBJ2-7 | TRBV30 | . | TGTGCCTGGACAAGGGGCAAGACCTACGAGCAGTACTTC | CAWTRGKTYEQYF
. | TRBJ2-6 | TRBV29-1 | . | TGCAGCGTTGACGGAGGGACTGGGGCCAACGTCCTGACTTTC | CSVDGGTGANVLTF
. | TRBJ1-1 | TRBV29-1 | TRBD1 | TGCAGCGTTGAACAGGGGGGCCCTGACACTGAAGCTTTCTTT | CSVEQGGPDTEAFF
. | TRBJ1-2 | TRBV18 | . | TGTGCCAGCTCACCACTCGGGGAGGGCTACACCTTC | CASSPLGEGYTF
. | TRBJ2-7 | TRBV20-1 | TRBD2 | TGCAGTGCTAGAGATCCCCAGCGGGGGGAGTACGAGCAGTACTTC | CSARDPQRGEYEQYF
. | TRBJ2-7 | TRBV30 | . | TGTGCCTGGGGTCAACCGTCCGAGCAGTACTTC | CAWGQPSEQYF
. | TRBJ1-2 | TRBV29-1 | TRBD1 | TGCAGCGTTGAAGGGAGGGGGCAGAGCTATGGCTACACCTTC | CSVEGRGQSYGYTF
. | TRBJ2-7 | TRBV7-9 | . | TGTGCCAGCAGCTCGGTAGTAGCGGTCTACGAGCAGTACTTC | CASSSVVAVYEQYF
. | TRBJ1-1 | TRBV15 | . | TGTGCCACCAGCAGAGATAGCCGGGAGGGTTACACTGAAGCTTTCTTT | CATSRDSREGYTEAFF
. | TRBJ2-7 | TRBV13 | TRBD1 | TGTGCCAGCAGCTCACGACAGGGCTACGAGCAGTACTTC | CASSSRQGYEQYF
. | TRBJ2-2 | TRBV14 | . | TGTGCCAGCAGCCAAGATGGGTGGACGTTGAACACCGGGGAGCTGTTTTTT | CASSQDGWTLNTGELFF
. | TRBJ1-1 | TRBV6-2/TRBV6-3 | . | TGTGCCAGCAGTTACGGGACTGAAGCTTTCTTT | CASSYGTEAFF
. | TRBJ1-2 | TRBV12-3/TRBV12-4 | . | TGTGCCAGCAGTTTGGACACCTATGGCTACACCTTC | CASSLDTYGYTF
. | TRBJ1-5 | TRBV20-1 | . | TGCAGTGCTAGACGCGATCCTCATCAGCCCCAGCATTTT | CSARRDPHQPQHF
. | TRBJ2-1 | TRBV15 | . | TGTGCCACCAGGAAAACAGGGTCTGGGCAGTTCTTC | CATRKTGSGQFF